Below are 15 T cell receptor beta chains sequenced from a single sample in a study of blood T cell repertoires in COVID-19. The data were produced by immunoSEQ multiplex PCR, yet TCRdb's version contains in-frame clones alone and is incomplete. The sample has roughly 150,000 clones, 80% to 90% seen once. Sequencing input: peripheral blood. The receptors derive from an elderly woman with COVID-19, enrolled during active disease.

This clone showed up just a few times. The chain combines TRBV19 with TRBJ1-4; D unresolved. Trimming pared 4 bases from V and 8 bases from J, leaving 14 bases between. The CDR3 length is 14 residues. CDR1 is LNHDA and CDR2 is SQIVND in the germline V gene (reference sequence). This CDR3 reads CASSTSYSWEKLFF. The DNA of the CDR3 is TGTGCCAGTAGTACAAGCTATTCTTGGGAAAAACTGTTTTTT.

This rearrangement joins TRBV3-1 (or the pseudogene TRBV3-2) to TRBJ1-2; 7 bases agree with TRBD1. V dropped 2 bases and J dropped 4; count of bases not matched to a gene: 10. Germline CDR1 and CDR2: LGHDT and YNNKEL (reference sequence). The CDR3 has 16 residues. The CDR3: CASSQTPDRTAYGYTF. The CDR3 DNA follows: TGTGCCAGCAGCCAAACCCCGGACAGGACGGCCTATGGCTACACCTTC.

This clone was recorded once. The CDR3 here is CASSVGGSNYGYTF. Written as DNA, the CDR3 is TGTGCCAGCAGCGTAGGAGGGTCTAACTATGGCTACACCTTC. The chain links TRBV9 to TRBJ1-2; D call uncertain. The CDR3 is made up of 14 amino acids. V gave up 0 bases and J gave up 0 bases, with 6 bases separating them. The V gene's germline CDR1 is SGDLS and CDR2 YYNGEE.

This sequence joins TRBV5-4 and TRBJ2-1; 8 bases line up with TRBD1. The CDR3 totals 13 residues. Trimming took 3 bases from V and 8 from J; bases not matched to a gene: 4. Germline-derived CDR1 and CDR2 are SGHNT and YYREEE (reference sequence). The CDR3 protein is CASSWDRMDEQFF. The DNA for the CDR3 is TGTGCCAGCAGCTGGGACAGGATGGATGAGCAGTTCTTC.

The chain combines TRBV28 with TRBJ2-3; 8 positions match TRBD2. The germline V gene has CDR1 MDHEN and CDR2 SYDVKM. The CDR3 is 17 residues long. The V and J ends lost 5 bases and 11 bases, in that order; junction bases with no gene match: 21. The CDR3 reads CASSVPRGSAGALGQYF. In DNA, the CDR3 is TGTGCCAGCAGTGTCCCCCGGGGGTCAGCGGGAGCTCTTGGGCAGTATTTT.

This clone was seen more than once but under ten times. The gene calls are TRBV27 and TRBJ2-7; no reliable D call. The V gene lost 2 bases and the J gene lost 6 bases, with 14 bases spanning the gap. Germline V gene sequence: CDR1 MNHEY, CDR2 SMNVEV (reference sequence). The CDR3 spans 14 residues. The chain's CDR3 is CASSLAGLLFEQYF. The DNA of the CDR3 is TGTGCCAGCAGTTTAGCAGGTCTACTCTTCGAGCAGTACTTC.

This clone was detected only a few times. The chain employs TRBV2 and TRBJ1-1; TRBD1 agrees at 8 bases. CDR3 length: 13 amino acids. Germline values: CDR1 SNHLY, CDR2 FYNNEI. Trimming took 6 bases from V and 11 from J; bases not matched to a gene: 11. The CDR3 is CASRDDRGVVAFF. The DNA for the CDR3 is TGTGCCAGCAGGGACGACAGGGGAGTCGTTGCTTTCTTT.

The chain combines TRBV9 with TRBJ2-3; the D gene is possibly TRBD2 (5 bases). CDR1 is SGDLS, CDR2 YYNGEE, per germline. This CDR3 is 16 amino acids long. Trimming shortened V by 6 bases and J by 3 bases, and 20 bases separated the two germline ends. CDR3 sequence (DNA): TGTGCCAGCACCGTTACAGCGTGGGGAGTGACAGATACGCAGTATTTT. Its translation: CASTVTAWGVTDTQYF. The whole variable domain, remainder taken from reference TRBV9 and TRBJ2-3, is DSGVTQTPKHLITATGQRVTLRCSPRSGDLSVYWYQQSLDQGLQFLIQYYNGEERAKGNILERFSAQQFPDLHSELNLSSLELGDSALYFCASTVTAWGVTDTQYFGPGTRLTVL.

Turning to this clone: This same CDR3 is encoded by further DNA sequences in the sample. V usage is TRBV29-1 and J usage is TRBJ1-1; D is undetermined. The CDR3 covers 14 residues. Germline assignment: CDR1 SQVTM and CDR2 ANQGSEA. V was trimmed by 4 bases and J by 6 bases, leaving 18 bases between them. The CDR3 loop is CSVVPHYLTPEAFF. The CDR3 region has the DNA TGCAGCGTTGTCCCCCACTATCTCACACCTGAAGCTTTCTTT.

The chain links TRBV29-1 to TRBJ2-3, with a weak D call TRBD1 (6 bases). V dropped 2 bases and J dropped 1 base, with 10 bases sitting between them. Germline V lookup: CDR1 SQVTM, CDR2 ANQGSEA. This CDR3 is built from 14 residues. The CDR3 sequence is CSVESRQGTDTQYF. CDR3 bases: TGCAGCGTTGAATCTCGACAGGGCACAGATACGCAGTATTTT.

The rearrangement uses TRBV2 and TRBJ1-5; 7 bases match TRBD1. Germline V gene data show CDR1 as SNHLY and CDR2 as FYNNEI. CDR3 length: 15 amino acids. Trimming took 3 bases from V and 7 from J; bases not matched to a gene: 9. CDR3 region: CASSEATGVRQPQHF. CDR3 DNA: TGTGCCAGCAGTGAGGCTACAGGGGTACGCCAGCCCCAGCATTTT.

This chain uses TRBV12-3 or TRBV12-4 with TRBJ2-7; 7 bases align to TRBD1. With 4 bases clipped from V and 2 bases from J, the junction kept 2 bases outside the gene matches. The CDR3 sequence is 13 residues long. CDR3 in amino acids: CASSWDSAYEQYF. The CDR3 DNA reads TGTGCCAGCAGTTGGGACAGTGCCTACGAGCAGTACTTC.

The chain is built from TRBV4-3 and TRBJ2-3, with 9 nucleotides matching TRBD2. The V gene's germline CDR1 is LGHNA and CDR2 YSLEER. V lost 0 bases, J lost 2 bases, and 9 bases stayed unmatched. CDR3 length: 18 amino acids. The CDR3 DNA is TGCGCCAGCAGCCAAGATGCGCGGGGGGGCTATCCCACAGATACGCAGTATTTT. The encoded protein is CASSQDARGGYPTDTQYF.

This chain links TRBV18 with TRBJ1-2; D call uncertain. The V end lost 4 bases, the J end lost 1 base, and 16 bases lay between the germline ends. Germline V lookup: CDR1 KGHSH, CDR2 LQKENI. This CDR3 region has 16 residues. The CDR3 coding sequence is TGTGCCAGCTCACTAGGGAGCGGCGGTTTTAACTATGGCTACACCTTC. Its protein product is CASSLGSGGFNYGYTF.

CDR3 amino acids: CASSPRAAGGYTDTQYF. The CDR3 region has the DNA TGTGCCAGCAGTCCCAGGGCAGCGGGAGGATACACAGATACGCAGTATTTT. The rearrangement links TRBV7-2 to TRBJ2-3, with TRBD2 matching 9 bases. With V trimmed by 6 bases and J by 2 bases, 12 bases remained unmatched. The CDR3 runs to 17 residues. CDR1 is SGHTA and CDR2 is FQGNSA in the germline V gene.